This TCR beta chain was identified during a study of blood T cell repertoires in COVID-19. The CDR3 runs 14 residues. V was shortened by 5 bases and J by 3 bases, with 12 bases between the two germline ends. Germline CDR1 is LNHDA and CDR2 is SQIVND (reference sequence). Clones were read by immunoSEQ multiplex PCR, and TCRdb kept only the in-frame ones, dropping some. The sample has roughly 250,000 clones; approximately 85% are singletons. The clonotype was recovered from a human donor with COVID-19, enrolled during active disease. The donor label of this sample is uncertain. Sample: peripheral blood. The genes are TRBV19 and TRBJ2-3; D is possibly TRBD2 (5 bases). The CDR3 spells CASSPDPGTDTQYF. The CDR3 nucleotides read TGTGCCAGTAGTCCCGACCCGGGGACAGATACGCAGTATTTT. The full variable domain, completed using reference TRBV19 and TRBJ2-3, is DGGITQSPKYLFRKEGQNVTLSCEQNLNHDAMYWYRQDPGQGLRLIYYSQIVNDFQKGDIAEGYSVSREKKESFPLTVTSAQKNPTAFYLCASSPDPGTDTQYFGPGTRLTVL.